What follows is one T cell receptor beta chain and its context. The sample comes from a study of blood T cell repertoires in COVID-19. On the study more broadly: Italy, Spain and the United States were the sources of the convalescent and acute COVID-19 samples. PBMCs, B-cell-depleted T cells, or T cells provided the cDNA or gDNA that made up the material.

There are 11 residues in the CDR3. CDR1 and CDR2 from the germline V gene are SEHNR and FQNEAQ (reference sequence). Trimming cost V 5 bases and J 4 bases, with 6 bases left between them. Authors' processing steps: By means of reference gene primer amplification, nucleated cell counts were estimated. Method: immunoSEQ multiplex PCR; TCRdb's copy keeps in-frame clones and lacks some. Clonal size and the V and J genes are those of that table, whereas D and trimming came from the DNA. The data contain around 56,000 clones, 79% of them singletons. The chain combines TRBV7-9 with TRBJ2-7, with D hard to call. Sequencing was carried out using peripheral blood. This TCR was recovered from a man aged 55 to 70 with acute or convalescent COVID-19. CDR3 protein: CASSGPYEQYF. The CDR3, as DNA: TGTGCCAGCAGCGGGCCTTACGAGCAGTACTTC.